This T cell receptor beta chain originates from a study of regulatory T cells in long-lasting Graves disease. Regarding the study as a whole: Segments TRBV28, TRBJ1-2 and TRBJ2-5 showed preferential usage in persistent disease. Only peripheral blood was studied, not thyroid tissue. Persistent cases of Graves' showed reduced TCR diversity relative to newly diagnosed patients.

For TCR beta, libraries came from iRepertoire HTBI primers and Arm-PCR of CDR3 regions. A single record per CDR3 protein comes from TCRdb applying MiXCR to the multiplex PCR reads. The sample has approximately 350,000 distinct CDR3 sequences; approximately 23% are singletons. The germline V gene encodes CDR1 SGHTA and CDR2 FQGTGA. There are 15 residues in the CDR3. Trimming took off 2 bases at V and 2 bases at J, with 11 bases between the two ends. Time point defined: persistent/refractory GD, antithyroid drugs over 5 years with positive TRAb. PBMC-derived RNA was used for the TCR library. Concerning this clonotype itself: Its cognate antigen is unknown.

The TCR comes from a woman between 40 and 55 years old with Graves disease. Sample: peripheral blood mononuclear cells (PBMCs), taken when the disease was refractory, from a patient treated with antithyroid drugs. The V gene is TRBV7-3, the J gene TRBJ2-3, with D possibly being TRBD2 (6 bases). The CDR3 is CASSLGDSYTDTQYF. The CDR3 region has the DNA TGTGCCAGCAGCTTAGGGGACTCGTACACAGATACGCAGTATTTT.